This T cell receptor beta chain stems from a study of T cells after yellow fever vaccination. The overall study: SMART-Seq v4 Ultra Low Input handled preparation of low-cell-number fractions.

TCRdb used MiXCR to reprocess the 5' RACE reads, holding one entry per CDR3 protein. The repertoire consists of about 300,000 distinct CDR3 sequences, with less than 9.5% occurring once and the leading ten covering over 3%. This clonotype came up a few times. V gave up 5 bases and J gave up 1 base; unmatched junction bases: 6. CDR3 length: 16 residues. Germline V gene lookup returns CDR1 SGHTA and CDR2 FQGNSA. The sequences come from CD4+ T cells sorted from PBMCs, collected 5 days after the yellow fever booster vaccination. The chain links TRBV7-2 to TRBJ1-2, with TRBD1 identical over 11 bases. The sequence was obtained from a man aged 18 to 35 who received the YFV17D yellow fever vaccine. CDR3 in amino acids: CASSPRTGGRNYGYTF. CDR3 in DNA: TGTGCCAGCAGCCCGCGGACAGGGGGCCGTAACTATGGCTACACCTTC.